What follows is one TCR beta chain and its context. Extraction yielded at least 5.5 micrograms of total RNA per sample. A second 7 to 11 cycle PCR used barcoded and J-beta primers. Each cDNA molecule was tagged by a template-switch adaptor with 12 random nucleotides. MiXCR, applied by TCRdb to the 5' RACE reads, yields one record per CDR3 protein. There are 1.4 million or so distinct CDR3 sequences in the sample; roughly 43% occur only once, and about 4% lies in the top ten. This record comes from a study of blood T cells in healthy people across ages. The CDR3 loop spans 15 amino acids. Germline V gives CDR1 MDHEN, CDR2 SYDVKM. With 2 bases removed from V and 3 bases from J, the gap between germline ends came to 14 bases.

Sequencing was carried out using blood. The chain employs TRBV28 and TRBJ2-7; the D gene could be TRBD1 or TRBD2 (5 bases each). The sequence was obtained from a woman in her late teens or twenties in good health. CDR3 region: CASSLPRAGSYEQYF. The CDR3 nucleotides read TGTGCCAGCAGTTTACCAAGGGCAGGGAGCTACGAGCAGTACTTC. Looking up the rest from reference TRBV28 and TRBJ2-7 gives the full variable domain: DVKVTQSSRYLVKRTGEKVFLECVQDMDHENMFWYRQDPGLGLRLIYFSYDVKMKEKGDIPEGYSVSREKKERFSLILESASTNQTSMYLCASSLPRAGSYEQYFGPGTRLTVT.